These 6 T cell receptor beta chains were all obtained from the same sample, sequenced in a study of cytomegalovirus exposure and HLA in healthy donors. PCR amplification relied on 60 Vbeta primers (plus 13 Jbeta primers). Assay: immunoSEQ multiplex PCR; the TCRdb copy retains only in-frame clones and omits some. The sample consists of some 110,000 clones, roughly 82% of them appearing once. Material for sequencing was PBMCs. The receptors were sampled from a woman between 50 and 59 years old in good health and CMV-seropositive.

The genes are TRBV9 and TRBJ2-2, with TRBD1 as a possible D gene (5 bases). Germline lookup yields CDR1 SGDLS and CDR2 YYNGEE. This CDR3 comprises 17 residues. V was clipped by 4 bases and J by 2 bases, with 18 bases between them. The CDR3 nucleotides are TGTGCCAGCAGCATATCGCAGGGCGGACCTAACACCGGGGAGCTGTTTTTT. Translated, it gives CASSISQGGPNTGELFF.

The rearrangement uses TRBV6-1 and TRBJ2-1; the match to TRBD1 covers 7 bases. The CDR3 sequence is 15 residues long. Germline V gene data show CDR1 as MNHNS and CDR2 as SASEGT. V lost 8 bases and J lost 2; bases outside the gene matches: 9. The DNA for the CDR3 is TGTGCCAGCCTTGACAGGGACGGTCCCTACAATGAGCAGTTCTTC. This gives the protein CASLDRDGPYNEQFF.

With respect to this clone: A junction end diverges from the germline sequence, so it may reflect a read error. This sequence joins TRBV9 and TRBJ2-1; D remains unclear. The germline gives CDR1 SGDLS, CDR2 YYNGEE. This CDR3 is 11 amino acids long. The CDR3 region has the DNA TGTGCCAGCAGCGGCTACGATGAGCAGTTCTTC. Protein sequence: CASSGYDEQFF.

The J gene is TRBJ1-4, the V gene TRBV6-1; 10 bases line up with TRBD1. The CDR3 covers 17 residues. Germline CDR1 MNHNS, CDR2 SASEGT. Trimming took 3 bases from V and 8 from J; bases not matched to a gene: 12. CDR3 nucleotide sequence: TGTGCCAGCAGTGACCCGACCATCGGACAGGGGGACGAAAAACTGTTTTTT. As protein: CASSDPTIGQGDEKLFF.

The chain employs TRBV30 and TRBJ2-5, with D maybe TRBD2 (6 bases). The CDR3 is 13 amino acids. V lost 5 bases and J lost 5, with 15 bases in between. Per the germline V gene, CDR1 is GTSNPN and CDR2 is SVGIG (reference sequence). CDR3 amino acids: CAWAGSRSETQYF. The CDR3 bases are TGTGCCTGGGCCGGGAGCCGAAGTGAGACCCAGTACTTC. The entire variable domain, with the rest obtained from reference TRBV30 and TRBJ2-5, is as follows: SQTIHQWPATLVQPVGSPLSLECTVEGTSNPNLYWYRQAAGRGLQLLFYSVGIGQISSEVPQNLSASRPQDRQFILSSKKLLLSDSGFYLCAWAGSRSETQYFGPGTRLLVL.

The chain joins TRBV7-8 to TRBJ2-7; 9 bases match TRBD1. This CDR3 has 15 residues. Germline CDR1 SGHVS, CDR2 FQNEAQ. The V segment lost 4 bases and the J segment 3 bases; nucleotides outside the gene matches: 7. CDR3: CASSYLQGAGYEQYF. CDR3 DNA: TGTGCCAGCAGCTATTTACAGGGGGCGGGCTACGAGCAGTACTTC.